Below are 17 T cell receptor beta chains sequenced from a single sample in a study of blood T cells in healthy people across ages. Together with a sample-barcoded 5' primer, a J-beta primer mix was included in a second PCR lasting about 7 to 11 cycles. Each CDR3 protein gets one entry after TCRdb re-called the 5' RACE reads with MiXCR. Of 650,000 or so distinct CDR3 sequences listed, approximately 52% were seen once; the top ten hold roughly 14%. Sequencing was done on a sample of blood. Source of these receptors: a woman aged 80 or over in good health.

On this clonotype itself: This sequence may be a read error, since a much larger clone differs from it by one base. The gene calls are TRBV5-1 and TRBJ2-5; 7 nucleotides align to TRBD1. Germline V gene lookup returns CDR1 SGHRS and CDR2 YFSETQ. Losses at the gene ends were 8 bases for V and 11 bases for J; bases not matched to a gene: 9. The CDR3 length is 11 residues. The CDR3: CASAGDREQYF. The CDR3 DNA is TGCGCCAGTGCCGGAGACAGGGAGCAGTACTTC.

This clonotype was observed a single time. The chain is built from TRBV25-1 and TRBJ2-5; D may be TRBD1 (6 bases). The DNA end is a closer match to TRBJ2-1, so the J assignment may be wrong. The CDR3 totals 13 residues. Germline lookup yields CDR1 MGHDK and CDR2 SYGVNS. The CDR3 is CASSGTGQETQFF. The CDR3 nucleotides are TGTGCCAGCAGTGGAACAGGGCAAGAGACCCAGTTCTTC.

With regard to this clonotype: A much more abundant neighbour one base away suggests this may be a read error. V is TRBV7-9 and J is TRBJ2-7; a possible D gene is TRBD1 (7 bases). The assigned J gene may be wrong: the sequence end matches TRBJ2-5 better. Germline CDR1 and CDR2: SEHNR and FQNEAQ (reference sequence). This CDR3 is built from 15 residues. The CDR3 nucleotides are TGTGCCAGCAACTTAAACTCAGGGGGAGGAGAGACCCAGTACTTC. Its translation is CASNLNSGGGETQYF.

V gene TRBV30 combines with J gene TRBJ1-6; D is possibly TRBD1 (5 bases). Germline V gives CDR1 GTSNPN, CDR2 SVGIG (reference sequence). The V end lost 4 bases, the J end lost 9 bases, and 13 bases lay between the germline ends. This CDR3 comprises 13 residues. The CDR3 bases are TGTGCCTGGACTTGGGGGGACGGTTCACCCCTCCACTTT. Translating gives CAWTWGDGSPLHF.

About this clonotype: A much larger clone is a single base away; this may be a read error. This rearrangement joins TRBV14 to TRBJ2-3; TRBD2 might be the D (5 bases). The CDR3 has 13 amino acids. Germline V gene data show CDR1 as SGHDN and CDR2 as FVKESK. The CDR3 DNA follows: TGTGCCAGCAGCCAAGATCGGGAATCTACGCGGTATTTT. Residues: CASSQDRESTRYF.

This clonotype was observed a handful of times. The rearrangement joins TRBV12-3 or TRBV12-4 to TRBJ2-1; D not certain. The J call may not be correct, given that the DNA end is closer to TRBJ2-7. This CDR3 spans 13 amino acids. CDR3 bases: TGTGCCAGCAGTTTAGGTGCGTACAATGAGCAGTACTTC. The encoded protein is CASSLGAYNEQYF.

The CDR3 reads CASSRGSGQTGYTF. The CDR3 nucleotides are TGTGCCAGCAGCCGAGGGTCGGGTCAAACTGGCTACACCTTC. This rearrangement joins TRBV11-2 to TRBJ1-2; D remains ambiguous. Per the germline V gene, CDR1 is SGHAT and CDR2 is FQNNGV. V was cut by 5 bases and J by 7 bases, with 17 bases left in between. The CDR3 covers 14 residues.

This clonotype was picked up a small number of times. This chain joins TRBV7-2 and TRBJ2-4; the match to TRBD2 covers 7 bases. With V trimmed by 5 bases and J by 2 bases, 9 bases remained unmatched. The CDR3 has 16 amino acids. Germline V gene data show CDR1 as SGHTA and CDR2 as FQGNSA. The CDR3 nucleotides are TGTGCCAGCAGCCTGTCCGGGGGAGGGCCCAAAAACATTCAGTACTTC. Its translation is CASSLSGGGPKNIQYF.

The chain recombines TRBV5-4 with TRBJ1-1; D ambiguous. V lost 4 bases, J lost 6 bases, and 13 bases lay in between. The CDR3 runs to 13 residues. The germline gives CDR1 SGHNT, CDR2 YYREEE (reference sequence). CDR3 nucleotide sequence: TGTGCCAGCAGCCCTTGGGGTTGGTCTGAAGCTTTCTTT. This gives the protein CASSPWGWSEAFF.

The chain is built from TRBV12-3 or TRBV12-4 and TRBJ2-2, with no clear D. The CDR3 is 12 residues long. The V end lost 6 bases, the J end lost 7 bases, and 9 bases lay between the germline ends. The CDR3 sequence is CASSVPNGELFF. CDR3 DNA: TGTGCCAGCAGCGTACCTAACGGGGAGCTGTTTTTT.

This clonotype showed up many times. The V call is TRBV9, the J call TRBJ2-3; tentatively, D is TRBD1 or TRBD2 (6 bases each). V gave up 3 bases and J gave up 2 bases, with 13 bases separating them. The CDR3 runs 15 residues. CDR1 is SGDLS, CDR2 YYNGEE, per germline. This CDR3 reads CASSGRGDITDTQYF. In nucleotides, the CDR3 is TGTGCCAGCAGCGGGAGGGGGGACATCACAGATACGCAGTATTTT.

CDR3 in DNA: TGCAGCGTTGAAATCCGGGACAGGCGATTAGATACGCAGTATTTT. Amino acid sequence: CSVEIRDRRLDTQYF. V is TRBV29-1 and J is TRBJ2-3; 8 nucleotides align to TRBD1. The ends lost 2 bases at V and 5 bases at J; junction bases unmatched: 9. This CDR3 comprises 15 residues. Germline CDR1 reads SQVTM; CDR2 reads ANQGSEA.

The chain links TRBV27 to TRBJ2-1, with 9 bases that match TRBD2. Trimming removed 8 bases from V and 8 bases from J; junction bases left unmatched: 13. Germline CDR1 reads MNHEY; CDR2 reads SMNVEV (reference sequence). This CDR3 is 15 amino acids long. This CDR3 reads CASGKLAGGFHEQFF. The CDR3 DNA is TGTGCCAGCGGGAAGCTGGCGGGAGGGTTCCATGAGCAGTTCTTC.

This clonotype was counted a few times. A single base separates this from a much larger clone, so it may be a read error. The chain links TRBV29-1 to TRBJ2-5; D is undetermined. V lost 4 bases, J lost 11 bases, and 20 bases lay in between. In germline, CDR1 is SQVTM, CDR2 ANQGSEA. This CDR3 spans 13 amino acids. CDR3 bases: TGCAGCGTTGCTGAACAGCTAGACAATGAGCAGTACTTC. Protein sequence: CSVAEQLDNEQYF. The variable domain in full, with the rest retrieved from reference TRBV29-1 and TRBJ2-5, is SAVISQKPSRDICQRGTSLTIQCQVDSQVTMMFWYRQQPGQSLTLIATANQGSEATYESGFVIDKFPISRPNLTFSTLTVSNMSPEDSSIYLCSVAEQLDNEQYFGPGTRLLVL.

In the case of this clonotype: A clone one base away is much larger, so this may be a read error. This chain uses TRBV7-8 with TRBJ2-7, with no clear D. Between the trimmed V and J ends, which lost 4 bases and 1 base, there was a span of 8 bases. CDR3 length: 13 residues. Germline V gene lookup returns CDR1 SGHVS and CDR2 FQNEAQ. The CDR3 loop is CASSCGSSYEQYF. CDR3 sequence (DNA): TGTGCCAGCAGCTGTGGATCTTCCTACGAGCAGTACTTC.

This clonotype showed up many times. The chain employs TRBV3-1 and TRBJ2-7, with D hard to call. The V gene lost 4 bases and the J gene lost 0 bases, with 13 bases spanning the gap. The CDR3 has 15 residues. Germline V lookup: CDR1 LGHDT, CDR2 YNNKEL (reference sequence). CDR3 DNA sequence: TGTGCCAGCAGCCCGCGTTCGACATTCTCCTACGAGCAGTACTTC. Its protein product is CASSPRSTFSYEQYF.

There are many counts of this clonotype. This chain joins TRBV27 and TRBJ2-3, with D possibly being TRBD2 (6 bases). The germline gives CDR1 MNHEY, CDR2 SMNVEV (reference sequence). The CDR3 is made up of 11 amino acids. V was pared by 8 bases and J by 4 bases, with 7 bases between. CDR3: CASSGADTQYF. The CDR3 DNA sequence: TGTGCCAGCTCGGGGGCAGATACGCAGTATTTT.